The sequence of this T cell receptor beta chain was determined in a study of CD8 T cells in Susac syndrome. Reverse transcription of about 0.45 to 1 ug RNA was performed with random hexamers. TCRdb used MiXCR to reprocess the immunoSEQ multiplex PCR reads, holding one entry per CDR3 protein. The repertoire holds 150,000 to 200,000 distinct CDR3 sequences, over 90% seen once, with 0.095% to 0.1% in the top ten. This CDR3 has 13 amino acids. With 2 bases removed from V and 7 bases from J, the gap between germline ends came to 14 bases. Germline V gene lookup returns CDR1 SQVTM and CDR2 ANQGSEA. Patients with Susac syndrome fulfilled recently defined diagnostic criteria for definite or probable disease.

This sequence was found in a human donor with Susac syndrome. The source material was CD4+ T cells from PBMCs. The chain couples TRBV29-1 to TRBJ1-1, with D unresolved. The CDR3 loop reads CSVENRGSFEAFF. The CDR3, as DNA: TGCAGCGTTGAAAACAGAGGATCGTTTGAAGCTTTCTTT. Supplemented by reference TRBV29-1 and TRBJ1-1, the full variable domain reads SAVISQKPSRDICQRGTSLTIQCQVDSQVTMMFWYRQQPGQSLTLIATANQGSEATYESGFVIDKFPISRPNLTFSTLTVSNMSPEDSSIYLCSVENRGSFEAFFGQGTRLTVV.